This T cell receptor beta chain appears in the sequencing data of a study of T-cell memory formation after mild COVID-19. Across the study: TCR clusters mostly belonged to single donors. Study-wide results and caveats: Clones that got smaller from day 15 to 85 had even CD4/CD8, while clones growing later tipped toward CD4+.

Employing constant-segment primers, 5'RACE generated TCR alpha and TCR beta cDNA libraries bearing sample barcodes and UMIs. TCRdb re-derived calls from the 5' RACE reads in MiXCR, one entry per CDR3 protein. This table has 200,000 to 300,000 distinct CDR3 sequences, about a sixth appearing once. Worth noting for this clonotype: Its antigen remains unidentified.

The receptor was derived from a man aged 18 to 29 who had mild COVID-19 (a few samples of this study predate the infection). Cell type and time point are not known. The sample comprised PBMCs or a T cell subset sorted from them (not recorded which).

CDR3 loop: CASSRITVGLGTGELFF. Here the CDR3 DNA reads TGCGCCAGCAGCCGGATTACAGTCGGTCTTGGGACCGGGGAGCTGTTTTTT. V and J are TRBV4-1 and TRBJ2-2; D unclear. The germline gives CDR1 MGHRA, CDR2 YSYEKL. This CDR3 has 17 residues. V lost 4 bases and J 5 bases, leaving 20 bases between the germline ends.